These 20 T cell receptor beta chains came from one sample sequenced in a study of T cell repertoires in cytomegalovirus infection. MiXCR, run by TCRdb on the reads, gives a single entry per CDR3 protein. This sample carries 84,000 or so distinct CDR3 sequences, approximately 46% of them seen once, and the ten largest clones take approximately 93%. The antigens for these receptors are not known. Sequenced material: CD8+ T cells from cultured PBMCs, taken from culture after CMV antigen stimulation. These receptors originate from a human donor in good health (CMV status not recorded). Some clones in this sample may be carry-over from other donors' samples.

V gene TRBV7-6 combines with J gene TRBJ2-7, with 8 positions matching TRBD1. Per the germline V gene, CDR1 is SGHVS and CDR2 is FNYEAQ. V gave up 3 bases and J gave up 4 bases; unmatched junction bases: 5. The CDR3 is 14 residues long. The CDR3 spells CASSLTGAPYEQYF. DNA for the CDR3: TGTGCCAGCAGCTTGACAGGGGCCCCTTACGAGCAGTACTTC.

The rearrangement joins TRBV4-1 to TRBJ1-1, with D possibly matching TRBD1 (6 bases). This CDR3 has 17 amino acids. Germline V gene sequence: CDR1 MGHRA, CDR2 YSYEKL. Trimming stripped 4 bases from V and 1 base from J, with 19 bases between. CDR3 nucleotides: TGCGCCAGCAGCCCAGGGGACCAGGGAGTAGAGAACACTGAAGCTTTCTTT. Its protein product is CASSPGDQGVENTEAFF.

The CDR3, as DNA: TGTGCCAGCAGCGCACCCGGACAGAACACTGAAGCTTTCTTT. This translates into CASSAPGQNTEAFF. The V gene is TRBV11-2, the J gene TRBJ1-1, with D perhaps matching TRBD1 (5 bases). V was clipped by 5 bases and J by 1 base, with 11 bases between them. CDR3 length equals 14 residues. Germline V gene sequence: CDR1 SGHAT, CDR2 FQNNGV. Supplemented by reference TRBV11-2 and TRBJ1-1, the full variable domain reads EAGVAQSPRYKIIEKRQSVAFWCNPISGHATLYWYQQILGQGPKLLIQFQNNGVVDDSQLPKDRFSAERLKGVDSTLKIQPAKLEDSAVYLCASSAPGQNTEAFFGQGTRLTVV.

The chain recombines TRBV20-1 with TRBJ2-3, with TRBD2 identical over 8 bases. Germline CDR1 and CDR2: DFQATT and SNEGSKA (reference sequence). The CDR3 length is 16 residues. The junction had 12 bases not matched to a gene; V was cut back by 5 bases and J by 2 bases. This CDR3 reads CSAPRIAGTNTDTQYF. Written as DNA, the CDR3 is TGCAGTGCTCCCAGAATAGCGGGAACAAACACAGATACGCAGTATTTT.

This chain uses TRBV6-8 with TRBJ1-1; D call uncertain. The CDR3 runs to 14 residues. Germline CDR1 and CDR2: MNHGY and SAAAGT. The ends were cut back, 2 bases at V and 0 bases at J, with 7 bases in the middle. As DNA, the CDR3 is TGTGCCAGCAGTTACCGCAGCATGAACACTGAAGCTTTCTTT. Its translation: CASSYRSMNTEAFF.

The gene calls are TRBV10-3 and TRBJ2-1; maybe TRBD1 (5 bases). Trimming stripped 4 bases from V and 8 bases from J, with 18 bases between. The length of the CDR3 is 15 residues. CDR1 and CDR2 from the germline V gene are ENHRY and SYGVKD. This CDR3 is CAISGTLDRYDEQFF. In DNA, the CDR3 is TGTGCCATCAGTGGTACGCTTGACAGATACGATGAGCAGTTCTTC.

In nucleotides, the CDR3 is TGTGCCAGCAGTGACTGGGGACGGGGCGGAAACATTCAGTACTTC. This codes for CASSDWGRGGNIQYF. The chain has TRBV2 and TRBJ2-4, with D perhaps being TRBD1 or TRBD2 (5 bases each). This CDR3 comprises 15 residues. The V gene lost 3 bases and the J gene lost 6 bases, with 15 bases spanning the gap. Germline loops: CDR1 SNHLY, CDR2 FYNNEI. Complete variable domain (other parts from reference TRBV2 and TRBJ2-4): EPEVTQTPSHQVTQMGQEVILRCVPISNHLYFYWYRQILGQKVEFLVSFYNNEISEKSEIFDDQFSVERPDGSNFTLKIRSTKLEDSAMYFCASSDWGRGGNIQYFGAGTRLSVL.

A few counts support this clonotype. This chain uses TRBV7-9 with TRBJ2-3; the match to TRBD1 covers 7 bases. The CDR3 is 15 amino acids. In germline, CDR1 is SEHNR, CDR2 FQNEAQ (reference sequence). The V and J ends lost 4 bases and 3 bases, in that order; junction bases with no gene match: 7. CDR3: CASSSTGLSTDTQYF. The DNA for the CDR3 is TGTGCCAGCAGCTCGACAGGGTTAAGTACAGATACGCAGTATTTT. The full variable domain, its missing parts supplied by reference TRBV7-9 and TRBJ2-3, is DTGVSQNPRHKITKRGQNVTFRCDPISEHNRLYWYRQTLGQGPEFLTYFQNEAQLEKSRLLSDRFSAERPKGSFSTLEIQRTEQGDSAMYLCASSSTGLSTDTQYFGPGTRLTVL.

The gene calls are TRBV6-6 and TRBJ1-1; D is unresolved. Germline CDR1 and CDR2: MNHNY and SVGAGI (reference sequence). Trimming left V 6 bases short and J 5 bases short, with 10 bases between. This CDR3 comprises 12 residues. The CDR3 nucleotides are TGTGCCAGCAGCCCCAGCCGGACTGAAGCTTTCTTT. Translated: CASSPSRTEAFF.

V and J are TRBV7-6 and TRBJ2-7, with D unresolved. Germline V lookup: CDR1 SGHVS, CDR2 FNYEAQ. CDR3 length equals 12 residues. Trimming removed 5 bases at V and 2 bases at J, with 7 bases between. CDR3 in amino acids: CASSTVAYEQYF. The CDR3 DNA sequence: TGTGCCAGCAGCACAGTGGCCTACGAGCAGTACTTC.

This clonotype has just a few counts. The chain uses TRBV13 and TRBJ2-3; TRBD2 aligns across 7 bases. Germline CDR1 reads PRHDT; CDR2 reads FYEKMQ (reference sequence). V shed 5 bases, J shed 0 bases, and the junction held 8 bases outside the gene matches. There are 16 residues in the CDR3. CDR3 DNA sequence: TGTGCCAGCAGCAAGGCCGGGACTACTAGCACAGATACGCAGTATTTT. Translating it yields CASSKAGTTSTDTQYF.

This clonotype was seen a handful of times. The chain recombines TRBV10-3 with TRBJ2-5, with 8 bases aligning to TRBD2. Germline V gene sequence: CDR1 ENHRY, CDR2 SYGVKD. CDR3 length equals 15 residues. V lost 5 bases to trimming and J lost 8 bases; unmatched junction nucleotides: 13. CDR3 protein: CAISRSGSRLGTQYF. The CDR3 coding sequence is TGTGCCATCAGTCGAAGCGGGAGCCGTCTGGGCACCCAGTACTTC.

The V gene is TRBV6-5, the J gene TRBJ1-2; TRBD1 agrees at 10 bases. This CDR3 is 13 amino acids long. Germline lookup yields CDR1 MNHEY and CDR2 SVGAGI. Germline trimming cut 4 bases from V and 7 bases from J; bases unmatched to any gene: 3. CDR3 region: CASSLGTGVGYTF. For the CDR3, the DNA is TGTGCCAGCAGTTTGGGGACAGGGGTTGGCTACACCTTC.

The chain couples TRBV7-8 to TRBJ2-5, with 13 bases matching TRBD2. This CDR3 contains 16 residues. The junction had 6 bases not matched to a gene; V was cut back by 3 bases and J by 5 bases. The germline V gene encodes CDR1 SGHVS and CDR2 FQNEAQ. For the CDR3, the DNA is TGTGCCAGCAGCTTGGGACTAGCGGGGCTGAGGGAGACCCAGTACTTC. This encodes CASSLGLAGLRETQYF.

The chain's CDR3 is CASSPHPETSYEQYF. The DNA for the CDR3 is TGTGCCAGCAGTCCCCACCCGGAAACCTCCTACGAGCAGTACTTC. V and J are TRBV12-3 or TRBV12-4 and TRBJ2-7, with D unclear. The V and J ends lost 5 bases and 0 bases respectively, with 14 bases between them. The CDR3 has 15 residues.

This clonotype showed up just a few times. The chain has TRBV7-3 and TRBJ1-1; D may be TRBD1 (5 bases). Trimming left V 5 bases short and J 4 bases short, with 11 bases between. Germline CDR1 SGHTA, CDR2 FQGTGA. This CDR3 is built from 13 residues. DNA of the CDR3: TGTGCCAGCAGCAATGGGGGGTTCACTGAAGCTTTCTTT. Encoded protein: CASSNGGFTEAFF.

The chain joins TRBV6-2 or TRBV6-3 to TRBJ1-4; maybe TRBD1 (5 bases). Germline CDR1 is MNHEY and CDR2 is SVGEGT. Trimming cost V 7 bases and J 8 bases, with 14 bases left between them. This CDR3 has 13 amino acids. The CDR3, as DNA: TGTGCCAGCAACGACAGACATGGCGAAAAACTGTTTTTT. This codes for CASNDRHGEKLFF.

The V and J genes are TRBV6-1 and TRBJ2-5; D is uncertain. This CDR3 is built from 14 residues. Trimming removed 3 bases at V and 0 bases at J, with 8 bases between. CDR1 and CDR2 (germline): MNHNS, SASEGT. In DNA form, the CDR3 reads TGTGCCAGCAGTGACGCTATGTACCAAGAGACCCAGTACTTC. Its translation is CASSDAMYQETQYF.

The chain joins TRBV7-6 to TRBJ1-1; D gene unclear. CDR3 length: 13 amino acids. The V and J ends lost 3 bases and 6 bases respectively, with 11 bases between them. From germline, CDR1 is SGHVS and CDR2 FNYEAQ. Here the CDR3 reads CASSFREAPEAFF. The CDR3 DNA is TGTGCCAGCAGCTTTAGGGAGGCTCCTGAAGCTTTCTTT.

The chain is built from TRBV7-8 and TRBJ2-7; maybe TRBD1 (6 bases). Germline V CDR1 and CDR2: SGHVS, FQNEAQ. This CDR3 spans 15 amino acids. Trimming cost V 5 bases and J 2 bases, with 16 bases left between them. This CDR3 reads CASSQHRQVTYEQYF. The CDR3, as DNA: TGTGCCAGCAGCCAACACAGACAGGTCACCTACGAGCAGTACTTC.